This TCR beta chain is from a study of cytomegalovirus exposure and HLA in healthy donors. General observations from the study: Sequencing depth across donors, presence/absence analyses assumed, was roughly uniform. Later analysis showed TCR association rates varying by HLA locus, highest for DRB1 and lowest for HLA-C. A missense DCLRE1C variant was associated with V- and J-gene trimming of TCR beta chains in a later analysis, and an independent cohort replicated the association. Some highly shared sequence variants likely arose as a pipeline artifact.

The V and J ends lost 0 bases and 5 bases, in that order; junction bases with no gene match: 13. The CDR3 covers 19 residues. Germline V gives CDR1 LGHNA, CDR2 YSLEER. Notes on this clone: The antigen is undetermined.

The PCR had 60 Vbeta and 13 Jbeta primers. The table came from immunoSEQ multiplex PCR; TCRdb's copy has only in-frame clones and leaves some out. The data hold some 200,000 clones, with about 70% observed a single time. The origin of this receptor is a woman aged 25-40 years in good health and CMV-seronegative. The sequencing input was PBMCs. The chain recombines TRBV4-3 with TRBJ2-2, with 9 bases that match TRBD2. In DNA form, the CDR3 reads TGCGCCAGCAGCCAAGATAGACCCCCGGCGGGAGGGGGAACCGGGGAGCTGTTTTTT. It specifies CASSQDRPPAGGGTGELFF.